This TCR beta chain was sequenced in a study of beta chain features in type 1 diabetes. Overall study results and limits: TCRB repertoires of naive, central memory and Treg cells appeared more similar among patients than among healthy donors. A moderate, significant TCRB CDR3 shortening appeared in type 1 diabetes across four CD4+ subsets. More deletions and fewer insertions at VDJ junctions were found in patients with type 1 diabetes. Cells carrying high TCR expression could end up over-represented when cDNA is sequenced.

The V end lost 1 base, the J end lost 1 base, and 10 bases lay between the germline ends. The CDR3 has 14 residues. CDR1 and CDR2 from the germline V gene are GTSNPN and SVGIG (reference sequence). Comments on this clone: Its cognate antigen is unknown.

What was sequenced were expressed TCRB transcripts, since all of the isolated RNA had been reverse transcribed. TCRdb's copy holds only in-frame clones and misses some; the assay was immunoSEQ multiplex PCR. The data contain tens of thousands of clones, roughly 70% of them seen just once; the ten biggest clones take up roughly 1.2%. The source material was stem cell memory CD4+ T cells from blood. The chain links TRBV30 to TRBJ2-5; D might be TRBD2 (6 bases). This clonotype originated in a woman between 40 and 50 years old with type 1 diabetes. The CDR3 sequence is CAWSDRTTQETQYF. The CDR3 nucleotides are TGTGCCTGGAGTGACAGGACTACCCAAGAGACCCAGTACTTC.